Shown below are 23 T cell receptor beta chains from a single sample sequenced in a study of cytomegalovirus exposure and HLA in healthy donors. Primers for the PCR totalled 60 Vbeta and 13 Jbeta. Clones were read by immunoSEQ multiplex PCR, and TCRdb kept only the in-frame ones, dropping some. The table includes tens of thousands of clones, about two thirds detected once. Specimen: PBMCs. Receptors originate from a woman aged 55-70 years in good health and CMV-seropositive.

This sequence joins TRBV6-5 and TRBJ1-1; 8 nucleotides match TRBD1. This CDR3 region has 14 residues. Germline-derived CDR1 and CDR2 are MNHEY and SVGAGI. Trimming removed 4 bases from V and 6 bases from J; junction bases left unmatched: 7. The CDR3, as DNA: TGTGCCAGCAGTTTTAGGACAGGGATGTCTGAAGCTTTCTTT. Its protein is CASSFRTGMSEAFF.

The chain carries TRBV7-8 and TRBJ2-7; possible D gene TRBD2, 5 bases. Germline values: CDR1 SGHVS, CDR2 FQNEAQ. This CDR3 contains 15 residues. Trimming removed 1 base from V and 3 bases from J, with 13 bases in between. The CDR3 loop reads CASSLVGGDYYEQYF. For the CDR3, the DNA is TGTGCCAGCAGCTTAGTTGGAGGAGATTACTACGAGCAGTACTTC.

The table lists this clone with a count of one. The DNA of the CDR3 is TGTGCCACCTATGACGGGCGGGGGCACACTGAAGCTTTCTTT. This encodes CATYDGRGHTEAFF. This chain connects TRBV6-6 to TRBJ1-1; D is possibly TRBD1 (6 bases). The length of the CDR3 is 14 residues. CDR1 is MNHNY and CDR2 is SVGAGI in the germline V gene (reference sequence). V was pared by 10 bases and J by 3 bases, with 18 bases between.

The rearrangement uses TRBV6-1 and TRBJ1-5; 7 bases map to TRBD1. J gave up 7 bases and V 7 bases, and 13 bases lay outside the gene matches. Germline values: CDR1 MNHNS, CDR2 SASEGT. There are 15 residues in the CDR3. The CDR3 sequence: CASTENRGRAQPQHF. The CDR3 coding sequence is TGTGCCAGCACCGAAAACAGGGGTCGAGCACAGCCCCAGCATTTT.

The V gene is TRBV4-2, the J gene TRBJ1-6, with unresolved D. V dropped 0 bases and J dropped 0 bases, with 12 bases sitting between them. The CDR3 runs to 18 residues. Germline values: CDR1 LGHNA, CDR2 YNFKEQ. CDR3 sequence (DNA): TGTGCCAGCAGCCAAGAATCGGGGATGAGCTCCTATAATTCACCCCTCCACTTT. Protein: CASSQESGMSSYNSPLHF.

The chain combines TRBV29-1 with TRBJ1-1, with 8 positions matching TRBD1. CDR3 length equals 17 residues. Germline loops: CDR1 SQVTM, CDR2 ANQGSEA. V gave up 1 base and J gave up 2 bases; unmatched junction bases: 12. CDR3 nucleotide sequence: TGCAGCGTTGAAGCGGGCAGGGGGCACGGTTTAAACACTGAAGCTTTCTTT. Residues: CSVEAGRGHGLNTEAFF.

J is TRBJ2-1 and V is TRBV5-1; D remains unclear. Between the trimmed V and J ends, which lost 0 bases and 7 bases, there was a span of 11 bases. Germline CDR1 reads SGHRS; CDR2 reads YFSETQ. The CDR3 is 14 residues long. CDR3 protein: CASSLDPGGNEQFF. The CDR3 DNA reads as TGCGCCAGCAGCTTGGATCCAGGTGGGAATGAGCAGTTCTTC. The full variable domain, rest sourced from reference TRBV5-1 and TRBJ2-1, is KAGVTQTPRYLIKTRGQQVTLSCSPISGHRSVSWYQQTPGQGLQFLFEYFSETQRNKGNFPGRFSGRQFSNSRSEMNVSTLELGDSALYLCASSLDPGGNEQFFGPGTRLTVL.

The rearrangement links TRBV7-8 to TRBJ2-3; 10 nucleotides line up with TRBD1. Germline V gives CDR1 SGHVS, CDR2 FQNEAQ. V gave up 4 bases and J gave up 0 bases; unmatched junction bases: 7. This CDR3 has 17 amino acids. Here the CDR3 reads CASSSYRDRGSTDTQYF. The DNA of the CDR3 is TGTGCCAGCAGCTCATATCGGGACAGGGGAAGCACAGATACGCAGTATTTT.

This clone has a handful of counts. This rearrangement joins TRBV6-5 to TRBJ1-2; D remains ambiguous. This CDR3 region has 11 residues. Trimming took off 6 bases at V and 0 bases at J, with 2 bases between the two ends. The germline V gene has CDR1 MNHEY and CDR2 SVGAGI. DNA of the CDR3: TGTGCCAGCAGCTCTAACTATGGCTACACCTTC. Translation: CASSSNYGYTF.

This sequence joins TRBV7-9 and TRBJ2-1, with D perhaps matching TRBD1 (6 bases). Germline-derived CDR1 and CDR2 are SEHNR and FQNEAQ (reference sequence). The germline V and J ends were trimmed by 4 bases and 6 bases, with 19 bases remaining between them. The CDR3 contains 16 residues. The CDR3 sequence: CASSSPLRDKLNEQFF. The CDR3, as DNA: TGTGCCAGCAGCTCGCCTCTCCGGGACAAGCTCAATGAGCAGTTCTTC.

There are a few counts of this clone. V and J are TRBV2 and TRBJ1-1, with 9 bases lining up with TRBD1. The CDR3 has 14 amino acids. The J segment lost 4 bases and the V segment lost 8 bases, leaving 8 bases of the junction unmatched. Germline V gene lookup returns CDR1 SNHLY and CDR2 FYNNEI. The CDR3 bases are TGTGCCAGCGTTCAAGGGACAGGGACCACTGAAGCTTTCTTT. It is translated as CASVQGTGTTEAFF.

This chain connects TRBV6-1 to TRBJ1-1; D unresolved. The V gene lost 6 bases and the J gene lost 2 bases, with 13 bases spanning the gap. The CDR3 runs to 14 residues. Germline loops: CDR1 MNHNS, CDR2 SASEGT. The CDR3: CASRPEGSNTEAFF. The CDR3 region has the DNA TGTGCCAGCAGGCCGGAGGGCAGTAACACTGAAGCTTTCTTT.

The V gene is TRBV10-1, the J gene TRBJ2-1; D possibly corresponds to TRBD2 (6 bases). The V and J ends lost 10 bases and 8 bases respectively, with 27 bases between them. CDR1 is WNHNN and CDR2 is SYGVQD in the germline V gene (reference sequence). The CDR3 length is 16 residues. In DNA form, the CDR3 reads TGCGCCACCTCTGAACTAGTCCTAGGGACTCCCGATGAGCAGTTCTTC. Protein: CATSELVLGTPDEQFF.

The rearrangement links TRBV6-5 to TRBJ1-5; weak D call: TRBD1 (5 bases). V was trimmed by 5 bases and J by 4 bases, leaving 9 bases between them. This CDR3 is built from 13 residues. CDR1 and CDR2 from the germline V gene are MNHEY and SVGAGI. The CDR3 DNA is TGTGCCAGCAGTGGGCGGGGGAATCAGCCCCAGCATTTT. Amino acid sequence: CASSGRGNQPQHF.

This clone has a single count. The rearrangement uses TRBV12-5 and TRBJ1-1; D uncertain. Germline CDR1 reads LGHNT; CDR2 reads FRNRAP. CDR3 size: 13 residues. Deletions cut 8 bases from V and 3 bases from J, with 13 bases between. CDR3 nucleotides: TGTGCTAGTATTGAAGGAGGATACACTGAAGCTTTCTTT. This gives the protein CASIEGGYTEAFF.

Judged by abundance, this clone is medium-sized (0.01 to 0.1%). This sequence joins TRBV27 and TRBJ2-1; TRBD1 agrees at 8 bases. Looked up from germline, CDR1 is MNHEY and CDR2 is SMNVEV (reference sequence). The CDR3 spans 15 residues. Trimming took 3 bases from V and 8 from J; bases not matched to a gene: 9. The CDR3 DNA follows: TGTGCCAGCAGTTTGGGGACAGGAGAGAGCCATGAGCAGTTCTTC. It specifies CASSLGTGESHEQFF.

This chain joins TRBV5-8 and TRBJ1-1; 10 nucleotides agree with TRBD1. The CDR3 runs 17 residues. With V trimmed by 4 bases and J by 4 bases, 13 bases remained unmatched. Germline V CDR1 and CDR2: SGHTS, YDEGEE. CDR3 in DNA: TGTGCCAGCAGCGGAGGGGCTCCGGGACAGGGGAGCACTGAAGCTTTCTTT. This translates into CASSGGAPGQGSTEAFF.

The chain employs TRBV5-1 and TRBJ2-5, with a possible D match to TRBD1 (6 bases). The length of the CDR3 is 15 residues. CDR1 is SGHRS and CDR2 is YFSETQ in the germline V gene. The V and J ends lost 7 bases and 1 base respectively, with 17 bases between them. CDR3 residues: CASSSGANSQETQYF. As DNA, the CDR3 is TGCGCCAGCTCATCAGGGGCGAATAGCCAAGAGACCCAGTACTTC.

The chain joins TRBV29-1 to TRBJ2-7; TRBD2 matches 7 bases. This CDR3 comprises 15 residues. With V trimmed by 6 bases and J by 4 bases, 15 bases remained unmatched. CDR1 and CDR2 from the germline V gene are SQVTM and ANQGSEA. The CDR3 is CSVITPGTTIYEQYF. CDR3 DNA sequence: TGCAGCGTCATCACCCCCGGGACTACCATATACGAGCAGTACTTC.

The chain is built from TRBV5-4 and TRBJ2-2; possibly TRBD2 for D (6 bases). Deletions cut 5 bases from V and 0 bases from J, with 14 bases between. Germline values: CDR1 SGHNT, CDR2 YYREEE (reference sequence). CDR3 length equals 16 residues. The CDR3 loop is CASSFGSGANTGELFF. The CDR3 DNA reads TGTGCCAGCAGTTTTGGTAGCGGTGCGAACACCGGGGAGCTGTTTTTT. The whole variable domain, remainder taken from reference TRBV5-4 and TRBJ2-2, is ETGVTQSPTHLIKTRGQQVTLRCSSQSGHNTVSWYQQALGQGPQFIFQYYREEENGRGNFPPRFSGLQFPNYSSELNVNALELDDSALYLCASSFGSGANTGELFFGEGSRLTVL.

In this sample, this clone turned up a few times. V and J are TRBV5-1 and TRBJ2-3; 9 nucleotides match TRBD2. Germline values: CDR1 SGHRS, CDR2 YFSETQ. The V and J ends lost 0 bases and 0 bases, in that order; junction bases with no gene match: 2. The CDR3 runs to 16 residues. This CDR3 is CASSLERGASTDTQYF. In DNA form, the CDR3 reads TGCGCCAGCAGCTTGGAGCGGGGGGCTAGCACAGATACGCAGTATTTT.

The chain uses TRBV4-2 and TRBJ2-2; tentative D call: TRBD1 (6 bases). Between the trimmed V and J ends, which lost 4 bases and 4 bases, there was a span of 16 bases. The germline CDR1 and CDR2 sequences are LGHNA and YNFKEQ. The CDR3 is 16 residues long. The chain's CDR3 is CASSPTWDTPTGELFF. DNA for the CDR3: TGTGCCAGCAGCCCTACTTGGGACACCCCCACCGGGGAGCTGTTTTTT.

The rearrangement links TRBV5-4 to TRBJ1-4, with 7 bases matching TRBD1. V lost 4 bases and J lost 8; bases outside the gene matches: 2. Germline CDR1 reads SGHNT; CDR2 reads YYREEE (reference sequence). CDR3 length: 12 amino acids. CDR3 amino acids: CASSAGQEKLFF. In nucleotides, the CDR3 is TGTGCCAGCAGCGCGGGACAGGAAAAACTGTTTTTT.